The source of this T cell receptor (beta chain) is a study of blood T cell repertoires in COVID-19. Study details: Acute and convalescent COVID-19 samples came from the United States, Italy and Spain. The analysed material was cDNA or gDNA that came from T cells, B-cell-depleted T cells, or PBMCs.

Original handling: From reference gene primer amplification, estimates of nucleated cell counts were derived. Sequencing was performed with immunoSEQ multiplex PCR; in TCRdb, only in-frame clones are kept and a portion is missing. V and J calls plus clone size are reproduced from that table; the DNA served to infer D and trimming. The table includes 150,000 to 200,000 clones, more than 80% detected once. Sequencing was done on a sample of peripheral blood. The clonotype was recovered from a man aged 50 to 59 with acute or convalescent COVID-19.

CDR3 residues: CASSWGQGLNTEAFF. In nucleotides, the CDR3 is TGTGCCAGCAGTTGGGGACAGGGCCTGAACACTGAAGCTTTCTTT. V usage is TRBV28 and J usage is TRBJ1-1; 9 bases agree with TRBD1. The CDR3 covers 15 residues. CDR1 is MDHEN and CDR2 is SYDVKM in the germline V gene. V was pared by 4 bases and J by 0 bases, with 3 bases of the junction left unmatched.